The T cell receptor (beta chain) under discussion was sequenced for a study of preoperative IRX-2 immunotherapy in early breast cancer. TCRdb's table, derived via immunoSEQ multiplex PCR, lists solely in-frame clones and lacks some. Counted here are about 23,000 clones, 95% occurring once; the ten biggest clones make up around 15%. The V gene lost 2 bases and the J gene lost 7 bases, with 11 bases spanning the gap. Germline lookup yields CDR1 SEHNR and CDR2 FQNEAQ (reference sequence). The CDR3 consists of 14 residues. Specified treatment: preoperative locoregional IRX-2 cytokine immunotherapy. Patients received preoperative, locoregional IRX-2 cytokine immunotherapy in a phase Ib study.

The TCR sequence derives from a human donor with breast cancer. The sample was tumor tissue, taken after IRX-2 immunotherapy. The gene calls are TRBV7-9 and TRBJ2-2; D is uncertain. The CDR3 region has the DNA TGTGCCAGCAGCTTAATGGGTCCAGGCGGGGAGCTGTTTTTT. Amino acids: CASSLMGPGGELFF. Using reference TRBV7-9 and TRBJ2-2 for the parts outside the CDR3, the full variable domain is DTGVSQNPRHKITKRGQNVTFRCDPISEHNRLYWYRQTLGQGPEFLTYFQNEAQLEKSRLLSDRFSAERPKGSFSTLEIQRTEQGDSAMYLCASSLMGPGGELFFGEGSRLTVL.